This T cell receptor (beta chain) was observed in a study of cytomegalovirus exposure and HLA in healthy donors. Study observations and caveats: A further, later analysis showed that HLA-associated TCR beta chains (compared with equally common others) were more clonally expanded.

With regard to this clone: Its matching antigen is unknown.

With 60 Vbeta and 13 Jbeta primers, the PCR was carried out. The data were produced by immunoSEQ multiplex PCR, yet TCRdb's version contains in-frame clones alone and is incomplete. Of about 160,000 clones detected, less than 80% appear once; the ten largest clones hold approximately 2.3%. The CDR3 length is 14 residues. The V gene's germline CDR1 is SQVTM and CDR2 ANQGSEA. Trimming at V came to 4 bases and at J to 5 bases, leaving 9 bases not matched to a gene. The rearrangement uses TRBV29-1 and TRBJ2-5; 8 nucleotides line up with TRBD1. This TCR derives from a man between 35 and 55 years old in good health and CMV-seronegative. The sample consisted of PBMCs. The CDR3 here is CSVVGQGAVETQYF. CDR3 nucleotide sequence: TGCAGCGTTGTCGGGCAGGGGGCTGTGGAGACCCAGTACTTC.